This T cell receptor (beta chain) is drawn from a study of blood T cell repertoires in COVID-19 (dated by TCRdb to between 2020 and 2021). Regarding the complete study: Samples from collaborators originated in the United States, Italy and Spain and spanned both the acute and convalescent phases of COVID-19. Where available, HLA class I and class II types were obtained from metadata supplied by the sample provider rather than from assay-based typing. The sample metadata nearly always contained a de-identified subject ID, COVID-19 status, age in years and sex. Samples came from the ongoing ImmuneRACE study (first 160 participants) plus 1,254 subjects from 6 global collaborators. The material from the prospective study consisted of cDNA or gDNA derived from T cells, B-cell-depleted T cells, or PBMCs. The repertoires were released in a freely available public database meant as a resource for research on the immune response to SARS-CoV-2. Subjects who had been exposed to COVID-19, were actively infected with it, or had recovered from it provided the deeply sampled blood TCRbeta repertoires that made up the dataset.

At one collaborating source in Seattle, patients were enrolled during active infection and were followed longitudinally through the course of disease. Each collaborating institution followed its own protocols to collect whole blood in K2EDTA tubes. Collaborator samples were shipped for TCRbeta analysis as frozen whole blood, isolated PBMCs, or DNA extracted from either sample type. The CDR3, from cysteine to phenylalanine, totals 13 residues. Solely the CDR3 DNA is kept, with 39 bases framed from the first base. The germline V gene (reference sequence) sets CDR1 to SEHNR and CDR2 to FQNEAQ. The junction carries 11 bases between V and J, which are trimmed by 5 bases and 6 bases respectively. The immunoSEQ Assay, a bias-controlled multiplex PCR, was used to amplify TCRbeta CDR3 regions from genomic DNA. Turning to the authors' computational methods: Nucleated cell counts per sample were estimated from amplification of reference gene primers within the assay. Sequence reads were collapsed and filtered to measure the absolute abundance of every unique TCRbeta CDR3 rearrangement. Productive Simpson clonality was computed per sample as the square root of Simpson's diversity index over productive rearrangements. TCRdb's version of the immuneACCESS table is confined to in-frame rearrangements and falls short of the full clone set. An unresolved V gene accounts for under half of the shortfall where checked; the remainder is of unknown origin. The D gene and trimming were derived from the DNA, and the V and J assignments and clone size from that table. This sample gives 410,000 or so clones in total; approximately 90% of them show up just once. Of the sample, about 1.4% falls within the top ten clones.

This clone was seen more than once but under ten times. Its antigen remains undetermined. No per-base quality is available; no much larger clone lies one base away. General study outcomes and caveats: The amount of clinical and demographic metadata varied by source and participant and was provided uncurated.

Sample: peripheral blood. Recombination connected TRBV7-9 to TRBJ1-5, with TRBD1 tentatively as D gene (6 bases match). This sequence originates from a woman aged 40 to 50 with COVID-19, enrolled during active disease. The base sequence is TGTGCCAGCAGCCCGGACAGCCCTCAGCCCCAGCATTTT. Translated, this is CASSPDSPQPQHF.